Described below is a single T cell receptor (beta chain) sequence and its context. Other DNA sequences in the same sample also yield this CDR3. The V and J ends lost 6 bases and 5 bases respectively, with 10 bases between them. The CDR3 runs 12 residues. Germline V gene data show CDR1 as MDHEN and CDR2 as SYDVKM. The source of the sample is a study of blood T cell repertoires in COVID-19. Assay used: immunoSEQ multiplex PCR; TCRdb lists only in-frame clones, some missing. Among a few hundred thousand clones listed, approximately 92% were seen once. Recruits, aged about 18 to 100 years, lived in 24 US areas. Assignments of participants to cohorts depended upon their own reported clinical history.

The clonotype originates from a woman aged 25-40 years who had recovered from COVID-19. The rearrangement links TRBV28 to TRBJ1-2; weak D call: TRBD1 (5 bases). The specimen sequenced was PBMCs or T cells enriched from blood (not recorded which). For the CDR3, the DNA is TGTGCCAGCAGCCTTACAGGTTATGGCTACACCTTC. This translates into CASSLTGYGYTF.